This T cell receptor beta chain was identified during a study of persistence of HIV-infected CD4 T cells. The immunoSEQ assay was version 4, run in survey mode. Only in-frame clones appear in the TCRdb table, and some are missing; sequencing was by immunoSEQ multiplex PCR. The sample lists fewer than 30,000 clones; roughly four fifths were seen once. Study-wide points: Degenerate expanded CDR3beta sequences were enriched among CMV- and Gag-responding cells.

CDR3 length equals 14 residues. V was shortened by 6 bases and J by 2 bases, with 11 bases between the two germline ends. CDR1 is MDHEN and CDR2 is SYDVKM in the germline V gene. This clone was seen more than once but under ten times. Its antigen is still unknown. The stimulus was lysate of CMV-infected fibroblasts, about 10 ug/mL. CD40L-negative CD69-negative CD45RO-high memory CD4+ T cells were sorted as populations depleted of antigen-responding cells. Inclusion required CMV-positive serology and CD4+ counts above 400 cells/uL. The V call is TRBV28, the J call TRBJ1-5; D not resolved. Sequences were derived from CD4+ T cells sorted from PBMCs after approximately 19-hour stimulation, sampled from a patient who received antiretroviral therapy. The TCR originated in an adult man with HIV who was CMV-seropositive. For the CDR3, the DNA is TGTGCCAGCAGCCCCTCAAGCCGCAATCAGCCCCAGCATTTT. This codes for CASSPSSRNQPQHF.